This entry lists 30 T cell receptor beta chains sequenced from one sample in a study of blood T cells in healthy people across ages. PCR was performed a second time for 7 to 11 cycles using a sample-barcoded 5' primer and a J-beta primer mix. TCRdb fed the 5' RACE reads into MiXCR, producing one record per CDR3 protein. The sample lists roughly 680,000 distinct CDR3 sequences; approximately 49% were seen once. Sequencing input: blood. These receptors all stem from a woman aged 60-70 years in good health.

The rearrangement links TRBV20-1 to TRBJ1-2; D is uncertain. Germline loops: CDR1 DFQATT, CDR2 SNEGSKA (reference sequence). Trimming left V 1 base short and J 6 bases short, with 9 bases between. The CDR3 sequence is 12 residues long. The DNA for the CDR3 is TGCAGTGCTAGAGGTGGTGCCGATGGCTACACCTTC. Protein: CSARGGADGYTF.

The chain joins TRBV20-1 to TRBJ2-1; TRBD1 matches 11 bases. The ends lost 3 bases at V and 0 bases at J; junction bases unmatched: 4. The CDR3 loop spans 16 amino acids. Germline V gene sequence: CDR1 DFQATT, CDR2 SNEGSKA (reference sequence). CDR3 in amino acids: CSASPGQGASYNEQFF. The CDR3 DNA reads TGCAGTGCTAGTCCAGGACAGGGGGCCTCCTACAATGAGCAGTTCTTC.

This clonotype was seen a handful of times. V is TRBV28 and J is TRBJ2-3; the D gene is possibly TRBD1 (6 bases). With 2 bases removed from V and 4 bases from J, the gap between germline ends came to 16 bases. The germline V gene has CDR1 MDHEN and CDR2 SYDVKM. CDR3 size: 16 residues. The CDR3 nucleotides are TGTGCCAGCAGTTTACTTTCAGGGGTTCTGCCAGATACGCAGTATTTT. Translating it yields CASSLLSGVLPDTQYF.

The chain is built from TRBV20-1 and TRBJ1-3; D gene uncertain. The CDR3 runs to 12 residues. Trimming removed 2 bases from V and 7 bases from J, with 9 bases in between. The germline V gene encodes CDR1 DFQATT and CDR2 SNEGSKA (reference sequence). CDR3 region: CSARRVGNTIYF. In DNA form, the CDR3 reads TGCAGTGCTAGAAGGGTGGGGAACACCATATATTTT.

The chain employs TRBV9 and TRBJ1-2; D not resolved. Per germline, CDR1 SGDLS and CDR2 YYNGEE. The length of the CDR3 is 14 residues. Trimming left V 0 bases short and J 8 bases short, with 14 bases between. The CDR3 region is CASSVVDGLGGYTF. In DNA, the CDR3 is TGTGCCAGCAGCGTAGTGGACGGCCTCGGCGGCTACACCTTC. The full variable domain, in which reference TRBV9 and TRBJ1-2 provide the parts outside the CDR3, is DSGVTQTPKHLITATGQRVTLRCSPRSGDLSVYWYQQSLDQGLQFLIQYYNGEERAKGNILERFSAQQFPDLHSELNLSSLELGDSALYFCASSVVDGLGGYTFGSGTRLTVV.

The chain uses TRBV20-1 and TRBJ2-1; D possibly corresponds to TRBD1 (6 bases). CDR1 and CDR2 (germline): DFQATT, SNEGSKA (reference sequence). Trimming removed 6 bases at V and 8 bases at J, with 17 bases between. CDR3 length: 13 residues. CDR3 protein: CSAEYRVSDEQFF. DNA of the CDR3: TGCAGTGCCGAGTACAGGGTGAGCGATGAGCAGTTCTTC.

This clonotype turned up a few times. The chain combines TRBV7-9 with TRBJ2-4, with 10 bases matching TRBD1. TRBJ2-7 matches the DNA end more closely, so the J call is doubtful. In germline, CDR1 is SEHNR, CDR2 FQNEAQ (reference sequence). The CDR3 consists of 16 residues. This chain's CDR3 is CASSLDAGTGVYEQYF. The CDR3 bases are TGTGCCAGCAGCTTAGACGCGGGGACAGGGGTCTACGAGCAGTACTTC.

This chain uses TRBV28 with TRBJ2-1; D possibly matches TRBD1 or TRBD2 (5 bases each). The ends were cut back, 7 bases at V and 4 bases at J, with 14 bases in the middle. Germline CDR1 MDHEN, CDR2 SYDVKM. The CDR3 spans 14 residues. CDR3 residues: CASTRGRFYNEQFF. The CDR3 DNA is TGTGCCAGCACCCGGGGCAGGTTTTACAATGAGCAGTTCTTC.

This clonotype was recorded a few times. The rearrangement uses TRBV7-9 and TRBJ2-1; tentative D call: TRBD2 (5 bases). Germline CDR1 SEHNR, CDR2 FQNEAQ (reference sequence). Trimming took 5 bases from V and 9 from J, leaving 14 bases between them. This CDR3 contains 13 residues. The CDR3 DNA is TGTGCCAGCAGCCCTAGCCCCGAAGGTGAGCAGTTCTTC. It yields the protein CASSPSPEGEQFF.

CDR3 DNA: TGCGCCAGCGGAGGACAGGGGGGAACCTACGAGCAGTACTTC. Translating it yields CASGGQGGTYEQYF. The chain employs TRBV5-1 and TRBJ2-4, with 10 bases identical to TRBD1. The J call is in doubt because the DNA end fits TRBJ2-7 better. The CDR3 consists of 14 residues. The V gene's germline CDR1 is SGHRS and CDR2 YFSETQ.

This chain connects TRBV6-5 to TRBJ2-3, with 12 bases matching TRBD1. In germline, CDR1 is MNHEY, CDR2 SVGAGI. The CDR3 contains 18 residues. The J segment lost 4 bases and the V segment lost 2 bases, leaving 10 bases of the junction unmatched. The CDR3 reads CASSYGAGTGGRADTQYF. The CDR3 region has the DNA TGTGCCAGCAGTTACGGAGCCGGGACAGGGGGCCGCGCAGATACGCAGTATTTT.

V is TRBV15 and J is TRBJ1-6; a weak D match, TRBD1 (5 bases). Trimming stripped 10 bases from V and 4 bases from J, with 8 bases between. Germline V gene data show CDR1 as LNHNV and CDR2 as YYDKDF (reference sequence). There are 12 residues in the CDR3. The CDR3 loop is CAIGGYNSPLHF. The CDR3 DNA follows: TGTGCCATCGGGGGTTATAATTCACCCCTCCACTTT.

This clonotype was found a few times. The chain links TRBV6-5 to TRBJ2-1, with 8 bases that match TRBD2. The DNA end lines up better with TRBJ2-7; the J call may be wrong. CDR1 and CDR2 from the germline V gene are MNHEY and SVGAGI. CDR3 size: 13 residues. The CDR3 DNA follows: TGTGCCAGCAGTCCTAGACTAGCGAGTGAGCAGTACTTC. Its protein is CASSPRLASEQYF.

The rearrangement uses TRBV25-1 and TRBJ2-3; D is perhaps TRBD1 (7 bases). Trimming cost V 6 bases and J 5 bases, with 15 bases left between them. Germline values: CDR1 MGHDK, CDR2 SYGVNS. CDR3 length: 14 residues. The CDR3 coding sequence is TGTGCCAGCAGCCCAGGGGGGCAAAAAGATACGCAGTATTTT. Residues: CASSPGGQKDTQYF.

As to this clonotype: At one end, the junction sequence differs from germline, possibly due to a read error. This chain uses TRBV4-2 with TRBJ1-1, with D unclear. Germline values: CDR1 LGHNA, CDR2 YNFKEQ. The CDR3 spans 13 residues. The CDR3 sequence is CASSRTPNTVAFF. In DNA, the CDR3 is TGTGCCAGCAGCCGAACACCGAACACTGTAGCTTTCTTT.

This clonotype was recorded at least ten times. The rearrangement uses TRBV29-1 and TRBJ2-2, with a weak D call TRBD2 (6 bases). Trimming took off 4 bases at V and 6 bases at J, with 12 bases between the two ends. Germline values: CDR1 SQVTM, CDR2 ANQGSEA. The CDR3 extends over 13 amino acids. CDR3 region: CSVGLAPAGELFF. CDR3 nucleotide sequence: TGCAGCGTTGGCCTAGCGCCAGCCGGGGAGCTGTTTTTT.

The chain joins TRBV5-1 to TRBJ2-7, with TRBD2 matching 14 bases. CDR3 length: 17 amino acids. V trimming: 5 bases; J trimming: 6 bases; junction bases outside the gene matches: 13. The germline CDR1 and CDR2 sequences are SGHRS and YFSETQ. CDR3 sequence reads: CASRTGTSGSAVSEQYF. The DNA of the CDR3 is TGCGCCAGCAGGACCGGGACTAGCGGGAGCGCCGTCAGCGAGCAGTACTTC.

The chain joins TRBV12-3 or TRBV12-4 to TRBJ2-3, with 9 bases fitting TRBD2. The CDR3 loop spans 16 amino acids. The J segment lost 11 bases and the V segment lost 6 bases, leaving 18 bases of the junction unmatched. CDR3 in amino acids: CASSPSSGRSADVQYF. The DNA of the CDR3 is TGTGCCAGCAGCCCATCAAGCGGGAGGAGCGCAGATGTGCAGTATTTT.

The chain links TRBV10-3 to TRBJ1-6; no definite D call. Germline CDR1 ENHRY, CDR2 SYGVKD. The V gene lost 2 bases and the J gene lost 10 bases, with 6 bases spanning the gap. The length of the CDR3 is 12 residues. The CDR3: CAISENDSPLHF. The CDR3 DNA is TGTGCCATCAGTGAGAACGACTCACCCCTCCACTTT.

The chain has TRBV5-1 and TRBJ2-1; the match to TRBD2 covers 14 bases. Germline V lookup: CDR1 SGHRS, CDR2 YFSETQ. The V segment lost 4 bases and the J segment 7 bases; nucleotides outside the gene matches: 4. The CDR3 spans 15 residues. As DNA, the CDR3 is TGCGCCAGCAGCACGGGACTAGCGGGAGTTAATGAGCAGTTCTTC. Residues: CASSTGLAGVNEQFF.

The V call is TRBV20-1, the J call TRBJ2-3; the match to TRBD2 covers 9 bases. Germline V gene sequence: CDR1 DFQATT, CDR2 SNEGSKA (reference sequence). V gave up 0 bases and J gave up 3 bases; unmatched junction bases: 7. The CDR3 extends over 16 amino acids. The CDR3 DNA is TGCAGTGCTAGAGATCTCCTAGCGGGGCATACAGATACGCAGTATTTT. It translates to CSARDLLAGHTDTQYF.

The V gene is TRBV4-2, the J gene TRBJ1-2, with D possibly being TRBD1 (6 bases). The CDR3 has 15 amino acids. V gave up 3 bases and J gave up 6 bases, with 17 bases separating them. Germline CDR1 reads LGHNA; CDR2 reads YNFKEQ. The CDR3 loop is CASSQGNPEGDGYTF. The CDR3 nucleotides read TGTGCCAGCAGCCAGGGGAACCCCGAGGGGGATGGCTACACCTTC.

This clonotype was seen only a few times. This CDR3 reads CASNGQAKGIQYF. CDR3 nucleotides: TGTGCCAGCAATGGGCAGGCTAAAGGGATTCAGTACTTC. The chain links TRBV12-3 or TRBV12-4 to TRBJ2-7; D unclear. CDR3 size: 13 residues. V lost 7 bases to trimming and J lost 10 bases, with 20 bases between them.

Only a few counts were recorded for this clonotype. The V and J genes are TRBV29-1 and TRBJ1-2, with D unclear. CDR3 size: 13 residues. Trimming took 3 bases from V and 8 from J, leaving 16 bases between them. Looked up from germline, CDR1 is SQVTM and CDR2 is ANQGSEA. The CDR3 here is CSVDSVLGLGYTF. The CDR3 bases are TGCAGCGTTGACTCGGTACTTGGGCTCGGCTACACCTTC.

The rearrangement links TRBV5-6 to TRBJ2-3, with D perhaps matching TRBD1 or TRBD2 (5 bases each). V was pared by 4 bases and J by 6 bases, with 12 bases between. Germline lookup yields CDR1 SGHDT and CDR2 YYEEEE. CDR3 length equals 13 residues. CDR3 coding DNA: TGTGCCAGCAGCACCGGATGGGGGGATACGCAGTATTTT. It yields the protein CASSTGWGDTQYF.

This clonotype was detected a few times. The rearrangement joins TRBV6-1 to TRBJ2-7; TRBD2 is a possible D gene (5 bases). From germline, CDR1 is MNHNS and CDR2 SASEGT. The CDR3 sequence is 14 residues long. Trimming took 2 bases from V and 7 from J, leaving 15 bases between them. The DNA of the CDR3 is TGTGCCAGCAGTGAATCAGCCTGGTCGGGGGAGCAGTACTTC. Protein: CASSESAWSGEQYF.

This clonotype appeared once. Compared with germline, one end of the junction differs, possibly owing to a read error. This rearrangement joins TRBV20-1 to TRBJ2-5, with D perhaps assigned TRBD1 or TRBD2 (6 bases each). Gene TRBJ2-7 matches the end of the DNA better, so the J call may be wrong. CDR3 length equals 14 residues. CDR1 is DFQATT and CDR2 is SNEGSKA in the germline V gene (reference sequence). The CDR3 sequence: CSARDQGRNYEQYF. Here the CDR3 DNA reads TGCAGTGCCAGAGACCAGGGGAGGAACTACGAGCAGTACTTC.

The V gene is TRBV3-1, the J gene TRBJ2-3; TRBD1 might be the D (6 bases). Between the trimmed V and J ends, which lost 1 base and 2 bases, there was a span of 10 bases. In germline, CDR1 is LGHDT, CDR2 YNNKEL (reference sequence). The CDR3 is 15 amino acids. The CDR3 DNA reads TGTGCCAGCAGCCAAGCTAACAGGGCCACAGATACGCAGTATTTT. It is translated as CASSQANRATDTQYF.

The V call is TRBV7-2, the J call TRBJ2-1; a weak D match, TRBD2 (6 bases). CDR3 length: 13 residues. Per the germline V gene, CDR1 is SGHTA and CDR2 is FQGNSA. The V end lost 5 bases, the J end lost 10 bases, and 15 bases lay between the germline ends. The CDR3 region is CASSVPVGGEQFF. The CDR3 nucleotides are TGTGCCAGCAGCGTTCCGGTTGGAGGGGAGCAGTTCTTC.

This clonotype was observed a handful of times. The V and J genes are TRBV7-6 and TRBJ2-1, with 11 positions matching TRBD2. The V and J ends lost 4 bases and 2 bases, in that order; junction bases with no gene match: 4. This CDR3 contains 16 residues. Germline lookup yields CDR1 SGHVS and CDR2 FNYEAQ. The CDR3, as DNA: TGTGCCAGCAGCTCGACTAGCGGGGAGACCTACAATGAGCAGTTCTTC. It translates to CASSSTSGETYNEQFF.